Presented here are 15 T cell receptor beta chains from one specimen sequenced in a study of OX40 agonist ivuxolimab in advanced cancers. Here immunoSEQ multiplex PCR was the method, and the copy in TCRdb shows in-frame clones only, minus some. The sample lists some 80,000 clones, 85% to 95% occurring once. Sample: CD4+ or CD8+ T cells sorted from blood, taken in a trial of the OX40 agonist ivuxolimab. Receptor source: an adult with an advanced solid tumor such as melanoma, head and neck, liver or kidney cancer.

The CDR3, as DNA: TGTGCCAGCAGTTACCGGACCCGGCAGGGGCCCCAGCATTTT. As protein: CASSYRTRQGPQHF. The chain employs TRBV6-5 and TRBJ1-5, with a possible D match to TRBD1 (5 bases). Germline loops: CDR1 MNHEY, CDR2 SVGAGI. The ends were cut back, 2 bases at V and 9 bases at J, with 14 bases in the middle. CDR3 size: 14 residues.

CDR3 bases: TGTGCCAGCGGGGGACAGGGCGGAGGTTCACCCCTCCACTTT. Residues: CASGGQGGGSPLHF. The rearrangement links TRBV6-6 to TRBJ1-6, with 9 bases matching TRBD1. V shed 8 bases and J 9 bases; nucleotides not matched to a gene: 8. This CDR3 is 14 amino acids long. Per the germline V gene, CDR1 is MNHNY and CDR2 is SVGAGI (reference sequence).

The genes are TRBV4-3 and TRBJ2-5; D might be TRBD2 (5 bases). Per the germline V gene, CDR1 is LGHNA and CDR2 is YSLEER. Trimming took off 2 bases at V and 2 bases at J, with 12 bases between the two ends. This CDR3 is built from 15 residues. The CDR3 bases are TGCGCCAGCAGCCAAATTGAGGGATCGCAAGAGACCCAGTACTTC. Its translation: CASSQIEGSQETQYF.

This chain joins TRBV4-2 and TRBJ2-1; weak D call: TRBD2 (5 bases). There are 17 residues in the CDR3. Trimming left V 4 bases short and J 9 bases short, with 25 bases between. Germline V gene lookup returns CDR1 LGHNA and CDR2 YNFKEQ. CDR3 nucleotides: TGTGCCAGCAGCCTCCTACTCAATTGGGAGCGGTCAGGTGAGCAGTTCTTC. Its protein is CASSLLLNWERSGEQFF.

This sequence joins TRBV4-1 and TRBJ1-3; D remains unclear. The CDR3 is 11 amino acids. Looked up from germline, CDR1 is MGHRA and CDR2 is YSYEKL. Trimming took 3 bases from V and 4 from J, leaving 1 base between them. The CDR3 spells CASSHGNTIYF. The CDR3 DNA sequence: TGCGCCAGCAGCCACGGAAACACCATATATTTT.

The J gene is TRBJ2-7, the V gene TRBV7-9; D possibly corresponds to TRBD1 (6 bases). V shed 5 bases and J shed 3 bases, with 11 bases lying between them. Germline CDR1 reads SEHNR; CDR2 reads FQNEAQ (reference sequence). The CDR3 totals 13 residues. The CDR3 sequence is CASSAQGSYEQYF. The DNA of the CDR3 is TGTGCCAGCAGCGCACAGGGTAGCTACGAGCAGTACTTC.

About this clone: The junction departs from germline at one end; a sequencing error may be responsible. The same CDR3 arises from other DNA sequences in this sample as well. CDR3 amino acids: CASSTDSGLYEQYF. CDR3 DNA: TGCGCCAGCAGCACGGACAGCGGACTGTACGAGCAGTATTTC. The chain recombines TRBV4-3 with TRBJ2-7, with a possible D match to TRBD1 (6 bases). This CDR3 has 14 residues. Germline CDR1 reads LGHNA; CDR2 reads YSLEER.

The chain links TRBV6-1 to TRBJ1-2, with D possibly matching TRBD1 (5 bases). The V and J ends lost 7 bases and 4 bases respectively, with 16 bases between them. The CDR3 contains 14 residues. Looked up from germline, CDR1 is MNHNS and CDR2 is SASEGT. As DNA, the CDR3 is TGTGCCAGCATTCACGTGCGGGGGAGCTATGGCTACACCTTC. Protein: CASIHVRGSYGYTF.

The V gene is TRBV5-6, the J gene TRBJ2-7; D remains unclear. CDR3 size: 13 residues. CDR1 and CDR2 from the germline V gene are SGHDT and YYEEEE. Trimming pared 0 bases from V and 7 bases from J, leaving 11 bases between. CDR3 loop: CASSLERVGEQYF. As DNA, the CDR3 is TGTGCCAGCAGCTTGGAAAGAGTAGGGGAGCAGTACTTC.

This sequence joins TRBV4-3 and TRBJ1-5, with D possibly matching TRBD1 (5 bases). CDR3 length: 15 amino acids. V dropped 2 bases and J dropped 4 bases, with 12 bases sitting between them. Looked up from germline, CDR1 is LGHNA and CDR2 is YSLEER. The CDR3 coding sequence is TGCGCCAGCAGCCAATCGGGGGGTGGGAATCAGCCCCAGCATTTT. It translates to CASSQSGGGNQPQHF.

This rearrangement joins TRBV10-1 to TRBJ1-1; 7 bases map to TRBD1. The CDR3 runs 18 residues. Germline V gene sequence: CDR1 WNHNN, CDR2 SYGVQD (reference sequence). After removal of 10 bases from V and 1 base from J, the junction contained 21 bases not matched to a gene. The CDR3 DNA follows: TGCGCCACCAGGGGGATGAGACGGCCCCATCTCCCGAACACTGAAGCTTTCTTT. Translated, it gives CATRGMRRPHLPNTEAFF.

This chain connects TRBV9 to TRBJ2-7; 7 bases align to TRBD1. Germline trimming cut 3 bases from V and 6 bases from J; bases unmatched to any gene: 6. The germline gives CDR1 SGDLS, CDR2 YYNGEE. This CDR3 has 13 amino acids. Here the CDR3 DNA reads TGTGCCAGCAGCGACGCGACAGGGCCCGAGCAGTACTTC. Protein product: CASSDATGPEQYF.

Written as DNA, the CDR3 is TGTGCCAGCATGGGCCGGGACGCCTCCGGGAATGAGCAGTTCTTC. Translation gives CASMGRDASGNEQFF. The rearrangement joins TRBV6-1 to TRBJ2-1; D may match TRBD1 or TRBD2 (5 bases each). The V end lost 7 bases, the J end lost 7 bases, and 20 bases lay between the germline ends. This CDR3 contains 15 residues. The germline V gene has CDR1 MNHNS and CDR2 SASEGT.

The CDR3 DNA reads TGTGCCAGCAGCCACGGTGTACTAGCGGGGGTCGGGCAGTACTTC. Its protein is CASSHGVLAGVGQYF. The chain employs TRBV27 and TRBJ2-7; 11 nucleotides match TRBD2. Germline values: CDR1 MNHEY, CDR2 SMNVEV (reference sequence). J lost 9 bases, V lost 6 bases, and 13 bases had no gene match. CDR3 length: 15 amino acids.

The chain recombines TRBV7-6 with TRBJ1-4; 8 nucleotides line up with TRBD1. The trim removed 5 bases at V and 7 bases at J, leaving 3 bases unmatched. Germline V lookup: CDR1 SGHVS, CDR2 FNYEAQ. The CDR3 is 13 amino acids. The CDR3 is CASSQGQGEKLFF. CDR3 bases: TGTGCCAGCAGCCAAGGACAGGGTGAAAAACTGTTTTTT.